A single sample gave rise to the 7 T cell receptor beta chains below, sequenced in a study of T cells in Graves' hyperthyroidism and ophthalmopathy. Template material for amplifying TCR beta CDR3 regions consisted of RNA transcripts. HTBI primers were the set used in a first-round RT-PCR of the TCR CDR3. TCRdb reprocessed the multiplex PCR reads with MiXCR, giving one entry per CDR3 protein. This table has more than 600,000 distinct CDR3 sequences, about a sixth appearing once. Sequenced input: blood. These receptors came from a man between 18 and 29 years old with Graves' hyperthyroidism.

This clonotype was recorded at least ten times. This chain joins TRBV30 and TRBJ1-1, with D possibly being TRBD1 (5 bases). The CDR3 length is 14 residues. Germline CDR1 GTSNPN, CDR2 SVGIG (reference sequence). Trimming removed 4 bases at V and 6 bases at J, with 18 bases between. The DNA of the CDR3 is TGTGCCTGGAACGGTGCGGGGGAGAGGCCTGAAGCTTTCTTT. Its translation is CAWNGAGERPEAFF.

This clonotype has a handful of counts. This chain uses TRBV20-1 with TRBJ1-4, with TRBD1 matching 11 bases. CDR1 and CDR2 (germline): DFQATT, SNEGSKA (reference sequence). The V segment lost 1 base and the J segment 7 bases; nucleotides outside the gene matches: 5. The CDR3 spans 15 residues. DNA for the CDR3: TGCAGTGCTAGAGGTCTCGGACAGGGGGCTGAAAAACTGTTTTTT. This encodes CSARGLGQGAEKLFF.

With regard to this clonotype: This may stem from a read error, because a much larger clone lies one nucleotide away. The CDR3 is CTSSRTGNEKLFF. CDR3 DNA: TGTACCAGCAGCAGGACCGGGAATGAAAAACTGTTTTTT. This chain uses TRBV6-2 or TRBV6-3 with TRBJ1-4, with unresolved D. Germline CDR1 and CDR2: MNHEY and SVGEGT. The CDR3 runs to 13 residues.

This clonotype was found a few times. This sequence joins TRBV12-3 or TRBV12-4 and TRBJ2-5, with 12 nucleotides matching TRBD2. V trimming: 5 bases; J trimming: 4 bases; junction bases outside the gene matches: 8. The CDR3 is made up of 16 amino acids. The CDR3 DNA sequence: TGTGCCAGCAGTAGAATGACTAGCGGGAGTCGAGAGACCCAGTACTTC. Its translation: CASSRMTSGSRETQYF.

In this sample, this clonotype turned up a few times. J is TRBJ2-5 and V is TRBV20-1, with TRBD2 as a possible D gene (6 bases). V lost 1 base and J lost 3, with 9 bases in between. CDR1 and CDR2 from the germline V gene are DFQATT and SNEGSKA (reference sequence). The CDR3 contains 13 residues. The CDR3 nucleotides are TGCAGTGCTAGAGTTATAGCGGAAGAGACCCAGTACTTC. This codes for CSARVIAEETQYF.

This chain uses TRBV20-1 with TRBJ1-2; a possible D gene is TRBD1 (5 bases). In germline, CDR1 is DFQATT, CDR2 SNEGSKA (reference sequence). This CDR3 has 15 amino acids. Trimming left V 1 base short and J 0 bases short, with 12 bases between. The DNA for the CDR3 is TGCAGTGCTAGAGGGGACGACGGTGCTAACTATGGCTACACCTTC. Its protein is CSARGDDGANYGYTF.

This clonotype was detected only a few times. This chain joins TRBV5-5 and TRBJ2-7; 9 bases map to TRBD2. CDR1 is SGHKS and CDR2 is YYEKEE in the germline V gene (reference sequence). Unmatched junction bases numbered 7, after V lost 2 bases and J lost 7 bases. This CDR3 is built from 14 residues. The CDR3 is CASSFAGGPGEQYF. The CDR3 nucleotides read TGTGCCAGCAGCTTCGCGGGAGGGCCGGGGGAGCAGTACTTC.